The 19 T cell receptor beta chains below come from one sample, sequenced in a study of PD-L1 blockade in urothelial cancer. TCRdb keeps only in-frame clones here, not all; method: immunoSEQ multiplex PCR. The repertoire holds tens of thousands of clones, with about 80% as singletons. Source: PBMCs, taken around atezolizumab (anti-PD-L1) treatment. These receptor sequences come from a man aged 65-85 years with urothelial cancer.

DNA of the CDR3: TGTGCCAGCAGTCTCCAGGTGACGAACTATGGCTACACCTTC. Translating it yields CASSLQVTNYGYTF. V and J are TRBV2 and TRBJ1-2; D not certain. This CDR3 spans 14 amino acids. Germline lookup yields CDR1 SNHLY and CDR2 FYNNEI. V lost 5 bases, J lost 2 bases, and 12 bases lay in between.

This clone was counted once. V usage is TRBV5-1 and J usage is TRBJ2-3; 7 nucleotides line up with TRBD2. There are 14 residues in the CDR3. Germline V gives CDR1 SGHRS, CDR2 YFSETQ. The V gene end was trimmed by 2 bases and the J gene end by 6 bases; junction bases not matched to a gene: 6. The CDR3 sequence is CASSFDAGEDTQYF. For the CDR3, the DNA is TGCGCCAGCAGCTTTGATGCGGGAGAGGATACGCAGTATTTT. The full variable domain, with the rest looked up from reference TRBV5-1 and TRBJ2-3, is KAGVTQTPRYLIKTRGQQVTLSCSPISGHRSVSWYQQTPGQGLQFLFEYFSETQRNKGNFPGRFSGRQFSNSRSEMNVSTLELGDSALYLCASSFDAGEDTQYFGPGTRLTVL.

The chain links TRBV2 to TRBJ2-1; TRBD2 agrees at 9 bases. The CDR3 length is 15 residues. V was clipped by 4 bases and J by 7 bases; unmatched bases: 8. Germline V CDR1 and CDR2: SNHLY, FYNNEI. The CDR3 DNA follows: TGTGCCAGCAGTGTTGTGGCGGGAGGGTTGAATGAGCAGTTCTTC. Translating it yields CASSVVAGGLNEQFF.

The chain is built from TRBV5-1 and TRBJ2-1; no definite D call. The CDR3 has 12 amino acids. Trimming removed 1 base from V and 7 bases from J, with 6 bases in between. In germline, CDR1 is SGHRS, CDR2 YFSETQ. The DNA of the CDR3 is TGCGCCAGCAGCTTGATGGCAAATGAGCAGTTCTTC. It translates to CASSLMANEQFF.

The V gene is TRBV11-3, the J gene TRBJ2-7; no reliable D call. Germline loops: CDR1 SGHNT, CDR2 YENEEA. V was trimmed by 1 base and J by 4 bases, leaving 5 bases between them. This CDR3 spans 12 amino acids. The CDR3 nucleotides are TGTGCCAGCAGCTTAGTTAGTTACGAGCAGTACTTC. This gives the protein CASSLVSYEQYF.

This clone showed up just a few times. The rearrangement joins TRBV6-1 to TRBJ1-1, with D tentatively TRBD1 (5 bases). Germline values: CDR1 MNHNS, CDR2 SASEGT. This CDR3 region has 13 residues. DNA for the CDR3: TGTGCGTCACAGGCGATCATGAACACTGAAGCTTTCTTT. Amino acids: CASQAIMNTEAFF.

The chain is built from TRBV7-6 and TRBJ2-2; no firm D call. Per germline, CDR1 SGHVS and CDR2 FNYEAQ. The CDR3 sequence is 12 residues long. Trimming removed 3 bases at V and 10 bases at J, with 9 bases between. The chain's CDR3 is CASSFLGTELFF. The CDR3 region has the DNA TGTGCCAGCAGCTTTCTAGGAACGGAGCTGTTTTTT.

The rearrangement links TRBV2 to TRBJ2-7; perhaps TRBD2 as D (5 bases). Germline V lookup: CDR1 SNHLY, CDR2 FYNNEI. The CDR3 is made up of 15 amino acids. V was pared by 3 bases and J by 2 bases, with 14 bases between. The CDR3: CASSDLGAATYEQYF. The DNA for the CDR3 is TGTGCCAGCAGTGACTTAGGAGCGGCAACCTACGAGCAGTACTTC.

The rearrangement uses TRBV29-1 and TRBJ2-1, with D perhaps matching TRBD2 (5 bases). The CDR3 totals 13 residues. Trimming removed 0 bases from V and 6 bases from J, with 9 bases in between. The germline V gene has CDR1 SQVTM and CDR2 ANQGSEA. CDR3 bases: TGCAGCGTTGAAGAACTAGTAGCCAATGAGCAGTTCTTC. Translation gives CSVEELVANEQFF.

The J gene is TRBJ2-7, the V gene TRBV27; TRBD1 is a possible D gene (7 bases). From germline, CDR1 is MNHEY and CDR2 SMNVEV (reference sequence). The V and J ends lost 4 bases and 5 bases respectively, with 18 bases between them. CDR3 length: 15 residues. The CDR3 sequence is CASSSPDREEDEQYF. The DNA for the CDR3 is TGTGCCAGCAGTTCGCCAGACAGGGAGGAAGACGAGCAGTACTTC.

This chain uses TRBV5-1 with TRBJ1-1; TRBD1 matches 7 bases. Germline loops: CDR1 SGHRS, CDR2 YFSETQ. The CDR3 loop spans 15 amino acids. V shed 1 base and J 3 bases; nucleotides not matched to a gene: 6. The CDR3 bases are TGCGCCAGCAGCTTGCAGGGGGAACGCGACACTGAAGCTTTCTTT. Translating gives CASSLQGERDTEAFF.

The CDR3 protein is CASRQGLEQYF. The CDR3, as DNA: TGTGCCAGCAGGCAGGGACTCGAGCAGTACTTC. The V and J genes are TRBV5-6 and TRBJ2-7; D is perhaps TRBD2 (6 bases). Trimming removed 5 bases at V and 6 bases at J, with 9 bases between. The CDR3 is 11 amino acids. Germline CDR1 and CDR2: SGHDT and YYEEEE.

V is TRBV27 and J is TRBJ2-5, with D perhaps TRBD1 (6 bases). Per the germline V gene, CDR1 is MNHEY and CDR2 is SMNVEV (reference sequence). The ends were cut back, 3 bases at V and 4 bases at J, with 9 bases in the middle. The CDR3 length is 13 residues. In DNA, the CDR3 is TGTGCCAGCAGTTTTGAAGGGGGAGAGACCCAGTACTTC. This codes for CASSFEGGETQYF.

The chain uses TRBV5-4 and TRBJ1-5, with D uncertain. Germline V CDR1 and CDR2: SGHNT, YYREEE (reference sequence). Trimming removed 4 bases from V and 5 bases from J, with 10 bases in between. The CDR3 has 13 residues. The CDR3 region is CASSLHPDQPQHF. CDR3 bases: TGTGCCAGCAGCCTCCATCCGGATCAGCCCCAGCATTTT.

This chain joins TRBV7-2 and TRBJ2-1; 9 nucleotides line up with TRBD2. Germline V gene data show CDR1 as SGHTA and CDR2 as FQGNSA. V shed 4 bases and J 5 bases; nucleotides not matched to a gene: 9. This CDR3 spans 16 amino acids. The DNA for the CDR3 is TGTGCCAGCAGCTATGGTAGCGGGAGAATTGACAATGAGCAGTTCTTC. It is translated as CASSYGSGRIDNEQFF.

The chain carries TRBV9 and TRBJ2-2, with D perhaps TRBD1 (6 bases). Trimming left V 4 bases short and J 6 bases short, with 10 bases between. Per the germline V gene, CDR1 is SGDLS and CDR2 is YYNGEE. The CDR3 sequence is 13 residues long. CDR3 region: CASSFPGAGELFF. CDR3 sequence (DNA): TGTGCCAGCAGCTTTCCAGGGGCCGGGGAGCTGTTTTTT.

J is TRBJ2-1 and V is TRBV29-1, with 9 bases fitting TRBD1. In germline, CDR1 is SQVTM, CDR2 ANQGSEA. This CDR3 contains 18 residues. The junction had 11 bases not matched to a gene; V was cut back by 0 bases and J by 2 bases. The CDR3 sequence is CSVEDEGGTGRAYNEQFF. In DNA form, the CDR3 reads TGCAGCGTTGAAGATGAAGGTGGGACAGGGAGAGCCTACAATGAGCAGTTCTTC.

The chain links TRBV7-6 to TRBJ2-6; 14 positions match TRBD2. Germline CDR1 reads SGHVS; CDR2 reads FNYEAQ. Trimming cost V 5 bases and J 2 bases; bases outside gene matches: 8. The CDR3 spans 19 residues. Here the CDR3 reads CASSPRLAGGPAGANVLTF. The CDR3 bases are TGTGCCAGCAGCCCAAGACTAGCGGGAGGGCCGGCTGGGGCCAACGTCCTGACTTTC.

The chain couples TRBV7-8 to TRBJ2-3; TRBD2 aligns across 10 bases. Germline CDR1 is SGHVS and CDR2 is FQNEAQ. This CDR3 spans 16 amino acids. The trim removed 5 bases at V and 1 base at J, leaving 6 bases unmatched. This chain's CDR3 is CASSVLAGAGTDTQYF. The CDR3 nucleotides are TGTGCCAGCAGCGTGCTAGCGGGAGCGGGCACAGATACGCAGTATTTT.